The T cell receptor beta chain described here comes from a study of OX40 agonist ivuxolimab in advanced cancers. From germline, CDR1 is SNHLY and CDR2 FYNNEI. The CDR3 runs 15 residues. Trimming cost V 0 bases and J 1 base; bases outside gene matches: 0. Whole-study findings and limits: Dosing at 0.1 to 3.0 mg/kg was accompanied by clonal expansion of CD4+ and CD8+ blood T cells by week 6.

Using immunoSEQ multiplex PCR, the repertoire was profiled, and TCRdb retains in-frame clones only, with some absent. The table lists tens of thousands of clones, about nine tenths of them singletons. As for this clone: The antigen is not known. The same CDR3 can be traced to other DNA sequences in this sample.

The sequenced sample was CD4+ or CD8+ T cells sorted from blood, obtained in a trial of the OX40 agonist ivuxolimab. V and J are TRBV2 and TRBJ1-1; 9 nucleotides align to TRBD1. The TCR comes from an adult with an advanced solid tumor such as melanoma, head and neck, liver or kidney cancer. CDR3 coding DNA: TGTGCCAGCAGTGAAGCGGGACAGGGGAACACTGAAGCTTTCTTT. Residues: CASSEAGQGNTEAFF.